A selection of T cell receptor beta chains follows, all from one sample in a study of cytomegalovirus exposure and HLA in healthy donors. Libraries were prepared by immunoSEQ multiplex PCR; TCRdb keeps only in-frame clonotypes and omits some of them. The table includes 100,000 to 150,000 clones, approximately 80% detected once. The sample comprised PBMCs. The source of these receptors is a man younger than 35 in good health and CMV-seronegative. Each CDR3 is given with its conserved first and last residue. Fields, in order: V gene, clone size, J gene, D gene, CDR3 protein. A D gene is named only where the DNA matches it firmly. Not every row has a clone size; where given, it reads once, few, many or a size class.

TRBV6-1	.	TRBJ2-3	TRBD1	CASSDMLDRITDTQYF
TRBV11-3	.	TRBJ1-4	.	CASSLDRAGVEKLFF
TRBV6-6	.	TRBJ1-4	.	CASISYRGEKLFF
TRBV7-8	.	TRBJ1-2	.	CASTLTKFIGGGYTF
TRBV13	.	TRBJ2-7	TRBD2	CASSLILAGVEQYF
TRBV2	.	TRBJ1-5	TRBD1	CASRTGQNNQPQHF
TRBV7-8	.	TRBJ1-6	.	CASSLAGESPLHF
TRBV4-3	.	TRBJ1-1	TRBD1	CASSHNRGHLNTEAFF
TRBV30	.	TRBJ1-4	TRBD1	CAWSRPDREAEKLFF
TRBV7-2	.	TRBJ2-3	.	CASSTRQGGGPSRSLDF
TRBV12-5	.	TRBJ1-1	TRBD1	CASGWTGVNTEAFF
TRBV7-2	.	TRBJ1-5	.	CASSLGGHIYSNQPQHF
TRBV29-1	once	TRBJ2-7	.	CSVEQGRVSEQYF
TRBV7-9	few	TRBJ2-2	TRBD2	CASSVLQGVGDYGTGELFF
TRBV14	.	TRBJ2-7	TRBD1	CASSRQGGQNSYEQYF
TRBV14	.	TRBJ1-1	.	CASSQDGREAFF
TRBV10-2	few	TRBJ1-1	.	CASSGRNTEAFF
TRBV4-3	.	TRBJ1-4	.	CASSQEEEGGKLFF
TRBV6-1	.	TRBJ1-1	.	CASSLREATEAFF
TRBV12-5	.	TRBJ1-1	.	CASGLVQGRGSVGTEAFF
TRBV28	.	TRBJ1-1	.	CASSAPGTEAFF
TRBV30	once	TRBJ1-1	TRBD1	CAWSGDRGKNTEAFF
TRBV9	.	TRBJ1-3	.	CASSDQGTGNTIYF